This T cell receptor (beta chain) was retrieved from a study of radiotherapy plus CTLA-4 blockade in lung cancer. Study-level points and caveats: The study found tumor-derived TCR clones expanded in blood after radiotherapy plus ipilimumab. Early blood T cell clone changes and increased post-radiation serum interferon-beta were reportedly the strongest response predictors.

Repertoires were generated with immunoSEQ multiplex PCR, while TCRdb's copy carries only in-frame clones and drops some. The sample shows roughly 90,000 clones, just over 85% of them seen only once. This clone was counted a single time. What it binds is not known. Its ends do not fully match the called genes, so a read error is possible. There are 12 residues in the CDR3. The germline CDR1 and CDR2 sequences are SEHNR and FQNEAQ (reference sequence). The study treated chemo-refractory metastatic non-small-cell lung cancer patients with focal radiation plus ipilimumab CTLA-4 blockade. This sequence originates from a human donor with non-small cell lung cancer that progressed on radiotherapy plus ipilimumab. The chain joins TRBV7-9 to TRBJ1-1; the D is unclear. The material was peripheral blood, obtained from a patient treated with radiotherapy plus ipilimumab. CDR3 bases: TGTGCCAGCAGCTTAGCGAACCCTGAAGCTTTCTTT. Amino acids: CASSLANPEAFF.